Below, one T cell receptor beta chain is given with its context. The antigen remains unidentified. The data were taken from a study of a mutant IDH1 vaccine in newly diagnosed glioma. Indicated time point: week 23, last vaccination. Alongside topical imiquimod, each dose of vaccine comprised 300 ug of mutant IDH1 20-mer peptide. The germline V and J ends were trimmed by 7 bases and 0 bases, with 14 bases remaining between them. The CDR3 loop spans 15 amino acids. Germline assignment: CDR1 SGHDT and CDR2 YYEEEE. Generated by immunoSEQ multiplex PCR, the TCRdb table keeps only in-frame clones and is missing some. The sample lists approximately 70,000 clones, over 75% seen once, with about 14% in the top ten.

This receptor was identified in a man between 18 and 29 years old with glioma. The specimen comprised PBMCs, sampled from a glioma patient whose treatment included an IDH1 peptide vaccine. This sequence joins TRBV5-6 and TRBJ2-4, with D unresolved. CDR3 sequence reads: CASRSAGIAKNIQYF. The CDR3 nucleotides read TGTGCCAGCCGATCAGCAGGTATAGCCAAAAACATTCAGTACTTC.